The rows below give T cell receptor beta chains drawn from one sample of a study of T cell responses to AZD1222 COVID-19 vaccine. The repertoire was sequenced with immunoSEQ multiplex PCR; TCRdb's copy has only in-frame clones and lacks some. This table holds 200,000 or so clones, approximately 92% found once. The specimen comprised peripheral blood, sampled on day 0 of AZD1222 vaccination. These receptors all stem from an adult in good health. The CDR3 runs from the conserved cysteine through the conserved F or W. The D gene is left open where the match is weak. Size values are once, few and many counts, or a class for expanded clones, and some rows have none.

V gene: TRBV6-5; clone size: few; D gene: NA; CDR3 protein: CASSRGPLGEQYF
V gene: TRBV5-1; clone size: NA; D gene: NA; CDR3 protein: CASSFGDEQFF
V gene: TRBV5-4; clone size: NA; D gene: NA; CDR3 protein: CASSFYGANYGYTF
V gene: TRBV19; clone size: NA; D gene: TRBD1; CDR3 protein: CASSPPGQAGYGYTF
V gene: TRBV15; clone size: NA; D gene: NA; CDR3 protein: CATSSRTANRAFF
V gene: TRBV19; clone size: once; D gene: TRBD2; CDR3 protein: CASSLAGGSFTDTQYF
V gene: TRBV7-3; clone size: NA; D gene: TRBD1; CDR3 protein: CASSLMGQGNTEAFF
V gene: TRBV19; clone size: NA; D gene: NA; CDR3 protein: CASASGAEAFF
V gene: TRBV4-1; clone size: NA; D gene: TRBD2; CDR3 protein: CASSELAGGFVDEQFF
V gene: TRBV4-1; clone size: NA; D gene: NA; CDR3 protein: CASSQGPSMNTEAFF
V gene: TRBV2; clone size: NA; D gene: NA; CDR3 protein: CASSWRNEQYF
V gene: TRBV30; clone size: NA; D gene: NA; CDR3 protein: CAWSSSHGEAFF
V gene: TRBV6-6; clone size: NA; D gene: NA; CDR3 protein: CASSQRLPYYNEQFF
V gene: TRBV4-1; clone size: NA; D gene: NA; CDR3 protein: CASSQESGTGIEAFF
V gene: TRBV28; clone size: NA; D gene: TRBD1; CDR3 protein: CASSLGQNYGYTF
V gene: TRBV6-1; clone size: NA; D gene: NA; CDR3 protein: CASSEGPLGFF
V gene: TRBV5-4; clone size: once; D gene: NA; CDR3 protein: CASSLGSSRGNTIYF
V gene: TRBV18; clone size: NA; D gene: TRBD1; CDR3 protein: CASSGTGASQETQYF
V gene: TRBV25-1; clone size: NA; D gene: TRBD1; CDR3 protein: CASSDQGATTGELFF
V gene: TRBV5-6; clone size: NA; D gene: TRBD1; CDR3 protein: CASSLGQGEVAEAFF
V gene: TRBV29-1; clone size: NA; D gene: TRBD2; CDR3 protein: CSVELASGYNEQFF
V gene: TRBV5-1; clone size: once; D gene: NA; CDR3 protein: CASSPSTDYGYTF
V gene: TRBV6-5; clone size: NA; D gene: TRBD2; CDR3 protein: CASSPRTSGNNEQFF
V gene: TRBV7-2; clone size: once; D gene: NA; CDR3 protein: CASSLAESQPQHF
V gene: TRBV29-1; clone size: NA; D gene: NA; CDR3 protein: CSVGVTGPEAFF
V gene: TRBV6-2/TRBV6-3; clone size: NA; D gene: TRBD1; CDR3 protein: CASSWTGGADQPQHF
V gene: TRBV9; clone size: NA; D gene: NA; CDR3 protein: CASSVAGDGQNIQYF
V gene: TRBV5-1; clone size: NA; D gene: NA; CDR3 protein: CASSLDRNQEAFF
V gene: TRBV4-2; clone size: NA; D gene: TRBD1; CDR3 protein: CASSQGLGQGEGTNEKLFF
V gene: TRBV15; clone size: NA; D gene: TRBD1; CDR3 protein: CATSPRQGTNEKLFF
V gene: TRBV5-4; clone size: NA; D gene: TRBD1; CDR3 protein: CASRSGTGSWGYTF
V gene: TRBV4-1; clone size: NA; D gene: NA; CDR3 protein: CASSLPGRNGYTF
V gene: TRBV6-1; clone size: NA; D gene: NA; CDR3 protein: CASSESQGPSYGYTF
V gene: TRBV9; clone size: NA; D gene: TRBD1; CDR3 protein: CASSPAGTGEGYTF
V gene: TRBV24-1; clone size: once; D gene: NA; CDR3 protein: CATTPAAGSNEQFF